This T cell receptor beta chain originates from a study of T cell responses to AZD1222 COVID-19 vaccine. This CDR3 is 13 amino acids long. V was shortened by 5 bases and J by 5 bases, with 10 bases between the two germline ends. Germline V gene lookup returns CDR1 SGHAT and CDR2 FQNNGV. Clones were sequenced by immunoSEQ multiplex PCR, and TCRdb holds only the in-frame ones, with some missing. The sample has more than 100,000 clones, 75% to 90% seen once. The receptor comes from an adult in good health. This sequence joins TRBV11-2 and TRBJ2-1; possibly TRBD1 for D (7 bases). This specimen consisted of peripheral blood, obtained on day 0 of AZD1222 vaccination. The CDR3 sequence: CASSPRGDNEQFF. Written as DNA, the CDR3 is TGTGCCAGCAGCCCCAGGGGGGACAATGAGCAGTTCTTC.